The 4 T cell receptor beta chains reported below all come from one sample, sequenced in a study of spatial heterogeneity in lung cancer. From the 5' RACE reads, TCRdb called clonotypes with MiXCR, one entry per CDR3 protein. The sample carries about 420 distinct CDR3 sequences, under 15% recorded once. Time point denoted: sample taken at primary tumor resection. The specimen was normal lung tissue next to the tumor, collected at surgery. The source is a male donor with early-stage non-small cell lung cancer.

As to this clonotype: This beta chain was picked up by a library intended for alpha chains and is off target, so its count carries little meaning. This chain links TRBV2 with TRBJ2-7, with TRBD2 identical over 11 bases. The CDR3 extends over 13 amino acids. The trim removed 9 bases at V and 7 bases at J, leaving 8 bases unmatched. Germline V lookup: CDR1 SNHLY, CDR2 FYNNEI. CDR3 bases: TGTGCCAGTGAGTTGACTAGCGGGAAGGAGCAGTACTTC. Its translation: CASELTSGKEQYF.

By proportion, this clonotype is large. For a library built for alpha chains, this beta chain is a stray read; little rests on its size. The chain links TRBV5-1 to TRBJ2-7, with D uncertain. Germline CDR1 reads SGHRS; CDR2 reads YFSETQ. V lost 1 base, J lost 0 bases, and 17 bases lay in between. CDR3 length: 17 amino acids. DNA for the CDR3: TGCGCCAGCAGCTTGTACGGGCAACTACCGAGCTCCTACGAGCAGTACTTC. As protein: CASSLYGQLPSSYEQYF. Full variable domain (missing parts from reference TRBV5-1 and TRBJ2-7): KAGVTQTPRYLIKTRGQQVTLSCSPISGHRSVSWYQQTPGQGLQFLFEYFSETQRNKGNFPGRFSGRQFSNSRSEMNVSTLELGDSALYLCASSLYGQLPSSYEQYFGPGTRLTVT.

This clonotype ranks as large. This CDR3 fails to terminate in the conserved phenylalanine or tryptophan, so it likely reflects a read error. Because the library targeted alpha chains, this beta chain is an off-target read whose size means little. V and J are TRBV2 and TRBJ2-1; no clear D. Trimming pared 1 base from V and 5 bases from J, leaving 3 bases between. Germline V gives CDR1 SNHLY, CDR2 FYNNEI. CDR3 length: 12 amino acids. The CDR3: CASSEGHNEQFV. The CDR3 bases are TGTGCCAGCAGTGAAGGACACAATGAGCAGTTCGTC.

By share of the sample, this clonotype is large. This beta chain is an off-target read within a library intended for alpha chains, so its frequency means little. The rearrangement joins TRBV4-2 to TRBJ2-2; D tentatively fits TRBD1 or TRBD2 (6 bases each). Looked up from germline, CDR1 is LGHNA and CDR2 is YNFKEQ. The V gene lost 4 bases and the J gene lost 7 bases, with 10 bases spanning the gap. The CDR3 extends over 13 amino acids. For the CDR3, the DNA is TGTGCCAGCAGCCCGGGGGCCTTCGGGGAGCTGTTTTTT. Encoded protein: CASSPGAFGELFF.